Listed here are 21 T cell receptor beta chains from one sample, sequenced in a study of identical twins. TCRdb processed the 5' RACE reads anew with MiXCR; each CDR3 protein has one entry. The profile shows about 520,000 distinct CDR3 sequences, 20% to 25% of them singletons. The same sample was also used in a study of T cells expressing NK-cell markers.

Material for sequencing was CD4+ T cells sorted from blood. Receptors originate from a woman aged 18-29 years in good health.

In this sample, this clonotype turned up many times. The chain combines TRBV7-2 with TRBJ2-2; D gene ambiguous. The CDR3 has 14 residues. The V gene's germline CDR1 is SGHTA and CDR2 FQGNSA. V gave up 5 bases and J gave up 2 bases, with 9 bases separating them. The CDR3 protein is CASSLQYNTGELFF. CDR3 DNA: TGTGCCAGCAGCCTCCAATATAACACCGGGGAGCTGTTTTTT.

The chain recombines TRBV29-1 with TRBJ2-7, with D perhaps matching TRBD2 (7 bases). Germline V gives CDR1 SQVTM, CDR2 ANQGSEA. This CDR3 spans 13 amino acids. V dropped 3 bases and J dropped 6 bases, with 15 bases sitting between them. CDR3 amino acids: CSVDTGQRGEQYF. The CDR3 region has the DNA TGCAGCGTTGATACAGGGCAGCGGGGCGAGCAGTACTTC.

The V and J genes are TRBV27 and TRBJ2-1, with TRBD2 matching 7 bases. Trimming took 5 bases from V and 2 from J; bases not matched to a gene: 3. The CDR3 contains 14 residues. In germline, CDR1 is MNHEY, CDR2 SMNVEV (reference sequence). CDR3 coding DNA: TGTGCCAGCAGTACCCGGGGGGCCTACAATGAGCAGTTCTTC. Amino acid sequence: CASSTRGAYNEQFF.

This clonotype was detected a few times. The chain has TRBV4-3 and TRBJ2-7, with D possibly being TRBD2 (5 bases). The CDR3 totals 14 residues. V dropped 8 bases and J dropped 5 bases, with 19 bases sitting between them. CDR1 LGHNA and CDR2 YSLEER come from the germline V gene. The DNA for the CDR3 is TGCGCCAGCGCCGTCGGGGTCCGATACAACGAGCAGTACTTC. This encodes CASAVGVRYNEQYF.

This chain uses TRBV12-3 or TRBV12-4 with TRBJ1-3; D uncertain. The CDR3 runs to 16 residues. The V gene lost 6 bases and the J gene lost 2 bases, with 17 bases spanning the gap. This CDR3 reads CASRQLQVDTGNTIYF. The CDR3 DNA sequence: TGTGCCAGCAGGCAGCTTCAAGTAGACACTGGAAACACCATATATTTT.

The rearrangement links TRBV7-9 to TRBJ2-5, with 7 bases matching TRBD2. V lost 5 bases and J lost 7; bases outside the gene matches: 10. Germline lookup yields CDR1 SEHNR and CDR2 FQNEAQ (reference sequence). This CDR3 has 14 amino acids. For the CDR3, the DNA is TGTGCCAGCAGCGTAACATCGGGGGGAGGGACCCAGTACTTC. Translated: CASSVTSGGGTQYF.

The chain carries TRBV20-1 and TRBJ2-7, with D tentatively TRBD2 (6 bases). The CDR3 has 15 residues. CDR1 is DFQATT, CDR2 SNEGSKA, per germline (reference sequence). The V gene lost 4 bases and the J gene lost 4 bases, with 20 bases spanning the gap. The CDR3 bases are TGCAGTGCTACCAATCCCCCCGCCGGGACTTACGAGCAGTACTTC. Encoded protein: CSATNPPAGTYEQYF.

The table lists this clonotype with many counts. V usage is TRBV7-9 and J usage is TRBJ2-7; 9 nucleotides line up with TRBD2. This CDR3 has 12 amino acids. CDR1 and CDR2 from the germline V gene are SEHNR and FQNEAQ (reference sequence). Germline trimming cut 4 bases from V and 7 bases from J; bases unmatched to any gene: 2. The CDR3, as DNA: TGTGCCAGCAGCTGGCTAGCGGGGGAGCAGTACTTC. This codes for CASSWLAGEQYF.

The chain carries TRBV7-2 and TRBJ2-3, with unresolved D. The CDR3 extends over 13 amino acids. Germline loops: CDR1 SGHTA, CDR2 FQGNSA. V lost 1 base and J 6 bases, leaving 8 bases between the germline ends. CDR3 nucleotide sequence: TGTGCCAGCAGCTTAGACCGGCCGGATACGCAGTATTTT. Residues: CASSLDRPDTQYF.

The sample holds many counts of this clonotype. This sequence joins TRBV12-3 or TRBV12-4 and TRBJ1-2; D is possibly TRBD1 (5 bases). The germline V and J ends were trimmed by 1 base and 8 bases, with 8 bases remaining between them. The CDR3 totals 12 residues. CDR3 sequence: CASSLGGFGYTF. As DNA, the CDR3 is TGTGCCAGCAGTTTAGGGGGGTTCGGCTACACCTTC.

This chain links TRBV28 with TRBJ2-7; D might be TRBD2 (5 bases). Trimming took 7 bases from V and 0 from J, leaving 19 bases between them. The germline gives CDR1 MDHEN, CDR2 SYDVKM. This CDR3 comprises 16 residues. DNA for the CDR3: TGTGCCAGCACCCTCAGCGGCGACGCGAGCTCCTACGAGCAGTACTTC. The encoded protein is CASTLSGDASSYEQYF.

The chain is built from TRBV3-1 and TRBJ2-3; D perhaps matches TRBD2 (5 bases). The CDR3 runs 13 residues. Germline V gene sequence: CDR1 LGHDT, CDR2 YNNKEL (reference sequence). Trimming stripped 1 base from V and 6 bases from J, with 8 bases between. The CDR3 loop reads CASSQGRVDTQYF. The CDR3 nucleotides are TGTGCCAGCAGCCAAGGGCGGGTTGATACGCAGTATTTT.

The table lists this clonotype with a few counts. CDR3 in amino acids: CASSQDPLDEQFF. The CDR3 nucleotides are TGTGCCAGCAGCCAAGATCCCCTCGATGAGCAGTTCTTC. The V and J genes are TRBV4-2 and TRBJ2-1, with no clear D. Germline CDR1 reads LGHNA; CDR2 reads YNFKEQ. This CDR3 spans 13 amino acids. The ends were cut back, 0 bases at V and 8 bases at J, with 8 bases in the middle.

This clonotype showed up just a few times. The chain links TRBV6-1 to TRBJ1-1; a possible D gene is TRBD1 (5 bases). V was cut by 5 bases and J by 11 bases, with 18 bases left in between. From germline, CDR1 is MNHNS and CDR2 SASEGT. This CDR3 has 13 amino acids. This CDR3 reads CASSTVRGYQAFF. The CDR3 region has the DNA TGTGCCAGCAGTACGGTGAGGGGCTACCAGGCTTTCTTT.

Ten or more counts support this clonotype. V and J are TRBV9 and TRBJ2-1; possible D gene TRBD2, 5 bases. The germline gives CDR1 SGDLS, CDR2 YYNGEE. This CDR3 comprises 15 residues. V dropped 2 bases and J dropped 0 bases, with 9 bases sitting between them. CDR3 DNA sequence: TGTGCCAGCAGCGTTCTAGCCCACTCCTACAATGAGCAGTTCTTC. Its protein product is CASSVLAHSYNEQFF.

This chain connects TRBV7-9 to TRBJ1-1, with D hard to call. Germline V lookup: CDR1 SEHNR, CDR2 FQNEAQ (reference sequence). The CDR3 has 14 amino acids. The V gene lost 5 bases and the J gene lost 1 base, with 11 bases spanning the gap. The CDR3 reads CASSPAAKNTEAFF. CDR3 in DNA: TGTGCCAGCAGCCCTGCGGCCAAGAACACTGAAGCTTTCTTT.

This clonotype was seen ten or more times. The V and J genes are TRBV20-1 and TRBJ2-1, with a tentative D call TRBD2 (5 bases). The CDR3 is 16 amino acids. Trimming left V 0 bases short and J 0 bases short, with 12 bases between. Per the germline V gene, CDR1 is DFQATT and CDR2 is SNEGSKA (reference sequence). As DNA, the CDR3 is TGCAGTGCTAGAGATCAGAGGGCGAGCTCCTACAATGAGCAGTTCTTC. This sequence encodes CSARDQRASSYNEQFF.

The J gene is TRBJ2-5, the V gene TRBV7-2; no clear D. With 5 bases removed from V and 2 bases from J, the gap between germline ends came to 9 bases. The CDR3 consists of 13 residues. Germline V CDR1 and CDR2: SGHTA, FQGNSA. CDR3 nucleotide sequence: TGTGCCAGCAGCGGACCCAATCAAGAGACCCAGTACTTC. It yields the protein CASSGPNQETQYF.

The V and J genes are TRBV21-1 and TRBJ2-1; TRBD2, the table's D call, was not compared with the DNA. TRBV21-1 is reported as a pseudogene. This CDR3 contains 14 residues. This chain's CDR3 is CAGKRELSGDEQFF. As DNA, the CDR3 is TGTGCCGGAAAGCGGGAGTTGAGTGGGGATGAGCAGTTCTTC.

This clonotype was counted between two and nine times. The chain joins TRBV10-3 to TRBJ2-1; D may be TRBD1 or TRBD2 (7 bases each). Germline CDR1 and CDR2: ENHRY and SYGVKD. There are 13 residues in the CDR3. The germline V and J ends were trimmed by 5 bases and 9 bases, with 14 bases remaining between them. CDR3 region: CAISPGGGSEQFF. DNA of the CDR3: TGTGCCATCAGTCCAGGGGGGGGCAGTGAGCAGTTCTTC.

This clonotype was counted only a few times. This sequence joins TRBV12-3 or TRBV12-4 and TRBJ2-6, with D possibly called TRBD1 or TRBD2 (5 bases each). CDR3 length: 18 residues. The V and J ends lost 2 bases and 4 bases respectively, with 18 bases between them. As DNA, the CDR3 is TGTGCCAGCAGTTTAAGAGGGGTTGGGTATACGGGGGCCAACGTCCTGACTTTC. Translation gives CASSLRGVGYTGANVLTF.